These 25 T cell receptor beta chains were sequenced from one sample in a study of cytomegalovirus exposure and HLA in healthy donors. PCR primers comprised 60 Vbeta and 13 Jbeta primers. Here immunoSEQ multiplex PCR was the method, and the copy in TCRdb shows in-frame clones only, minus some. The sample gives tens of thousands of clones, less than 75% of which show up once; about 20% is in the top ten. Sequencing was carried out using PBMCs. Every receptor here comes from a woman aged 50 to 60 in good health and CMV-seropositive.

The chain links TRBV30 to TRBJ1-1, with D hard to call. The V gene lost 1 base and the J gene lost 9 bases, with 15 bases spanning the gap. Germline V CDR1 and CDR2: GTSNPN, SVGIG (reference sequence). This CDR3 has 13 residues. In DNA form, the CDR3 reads TGTGCCTGGAGTGCCGGGAGAGCCATTCAAGCTTTCTTT. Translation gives CAWSAGRAIQAFF.

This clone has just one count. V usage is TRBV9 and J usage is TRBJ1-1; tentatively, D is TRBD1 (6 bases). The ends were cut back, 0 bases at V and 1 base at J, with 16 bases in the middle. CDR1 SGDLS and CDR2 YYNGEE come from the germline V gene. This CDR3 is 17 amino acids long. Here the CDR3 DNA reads TGTGCCAGCAGCGTAGGAGGGGGGGCAAAGGAGAACACTGAAGCTTTCTTT. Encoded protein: CASSVGGGAKENTEAFF.

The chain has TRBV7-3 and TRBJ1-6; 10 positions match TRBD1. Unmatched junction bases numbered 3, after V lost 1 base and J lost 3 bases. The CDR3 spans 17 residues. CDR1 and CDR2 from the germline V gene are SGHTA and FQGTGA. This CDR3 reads CASSLNGDRGYNSPLHF. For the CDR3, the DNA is TGTGCCAGCAGCTTAAATGGGGACAGGGGCTATAATTCACCCCTCCACTTT.

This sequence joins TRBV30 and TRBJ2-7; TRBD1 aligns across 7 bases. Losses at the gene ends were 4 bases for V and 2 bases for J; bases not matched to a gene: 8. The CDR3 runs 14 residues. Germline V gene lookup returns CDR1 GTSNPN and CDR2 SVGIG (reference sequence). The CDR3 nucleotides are TGTGCCTGGACCGTAGGGACAGCAACCTACGAGCAGTACTTC. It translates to CAWTVGTATYEQYF.

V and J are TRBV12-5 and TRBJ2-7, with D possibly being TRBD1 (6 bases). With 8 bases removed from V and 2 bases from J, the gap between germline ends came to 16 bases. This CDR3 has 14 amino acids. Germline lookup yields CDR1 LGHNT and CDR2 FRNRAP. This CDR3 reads CASSEQGLPYEQYF. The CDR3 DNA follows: TGTGCTAGTTCGGAGCAGGGGTTACCCTACGAGCAGTACTTC.

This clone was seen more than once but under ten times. The CDR3: CASPGKGPGNTIYF. The CDR3 nucleotides read TGTGCCAGTCCAGGGAAGGGGCCTGGAAACACCATATATTTT. The rearrangement links TRBV27 to TRBJ1-3; possible D gene TRBD1, 5 bases. Deletions cut 9 bases from V and 2 bases from J, with 14 bases between. Germline CDR1 reads MNHEY; CDR2 reads SMNVEV (reference sequence). The CDR3 is made up of 14 amino acids.

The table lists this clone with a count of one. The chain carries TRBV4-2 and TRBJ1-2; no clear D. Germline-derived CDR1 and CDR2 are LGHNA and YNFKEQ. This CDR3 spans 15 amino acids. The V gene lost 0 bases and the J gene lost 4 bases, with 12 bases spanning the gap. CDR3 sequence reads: CASSQDTANLYGYTF. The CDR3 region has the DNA TGTGCCAGCAGCCAAGATACAGCTAATCTCTATGGCTACACCTTC.

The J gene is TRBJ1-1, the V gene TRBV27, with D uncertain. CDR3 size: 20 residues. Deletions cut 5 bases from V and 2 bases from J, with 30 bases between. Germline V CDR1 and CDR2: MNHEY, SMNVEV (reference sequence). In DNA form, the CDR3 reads TGTGCCAGCAGTCTGGGTTGGACTAAGTCCTTAACGGTCCCTAACACTGAAGCTTTCTTT. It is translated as CASSLGWTKSLTVPNTEAFF.

The CDR3 nucleotides read TGTGCCAGCAGCCCGACTAGCGGGGCTATCGATGAGCAGTTCTTC. This sequence encodes CASSPTSGAIDEQFF. This chain links TRBV7-2 with TRBJ2-1; 11 bases align to TRBD2. V shed 5 bases and J 8 bases; nucleotides not matched to a gene: 8. The CDR3 extends over 15 amino acids. Germline loops: CDR1 SGHTA, CDR2 FQGNSA.

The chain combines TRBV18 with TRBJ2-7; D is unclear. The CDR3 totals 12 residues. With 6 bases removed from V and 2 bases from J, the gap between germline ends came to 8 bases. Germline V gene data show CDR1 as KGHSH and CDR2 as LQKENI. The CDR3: CASSPSPYEQYF. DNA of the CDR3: TGTGCCAGCTCCCCGTCCCCCTACGAGCAGTACTTC.

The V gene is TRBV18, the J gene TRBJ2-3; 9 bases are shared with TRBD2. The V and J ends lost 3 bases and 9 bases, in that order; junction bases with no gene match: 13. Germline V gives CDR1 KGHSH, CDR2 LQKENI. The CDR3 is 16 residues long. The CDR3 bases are TGTGCCAGCTCACCGAAGGAAGCGGGAGGAGGTAGCACGCAGTATTTT. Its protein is CASSPKEAGGGSTQYF.

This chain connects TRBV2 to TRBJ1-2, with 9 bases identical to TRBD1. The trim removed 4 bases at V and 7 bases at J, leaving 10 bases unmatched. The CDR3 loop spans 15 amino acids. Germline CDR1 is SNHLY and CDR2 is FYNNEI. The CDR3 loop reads CASSVRTGDGSGYTF. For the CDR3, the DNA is TGTGCCAGCAGTGTTCGGACAGGGGACGGGTCTGGCTACACCTTC.

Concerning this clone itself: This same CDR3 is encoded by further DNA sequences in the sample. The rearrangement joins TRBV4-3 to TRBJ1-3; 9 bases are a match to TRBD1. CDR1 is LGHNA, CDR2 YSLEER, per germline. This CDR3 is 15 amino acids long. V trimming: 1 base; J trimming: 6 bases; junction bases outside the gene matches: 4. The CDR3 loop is CASSQAGTGLNTIYF. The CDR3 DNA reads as TGCGCCAGCAGCCAAGCTGGGACAGGGCTAAACACCATATATTTT.

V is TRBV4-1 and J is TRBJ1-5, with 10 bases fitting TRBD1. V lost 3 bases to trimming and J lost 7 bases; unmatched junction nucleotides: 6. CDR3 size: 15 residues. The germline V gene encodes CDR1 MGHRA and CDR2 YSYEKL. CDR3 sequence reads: CASSHLGQGIQPQHF. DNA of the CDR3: TGCGCCAGCAGCCACCTGGGACAGGGGATACAGCCCCAGCATTTT.

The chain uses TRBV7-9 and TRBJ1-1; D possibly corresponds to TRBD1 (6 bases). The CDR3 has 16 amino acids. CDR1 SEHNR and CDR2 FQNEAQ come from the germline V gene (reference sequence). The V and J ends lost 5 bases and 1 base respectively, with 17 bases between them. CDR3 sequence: CASSPGGGRGNTEAFF. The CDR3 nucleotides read TGTGCCAGCAGCCCCGGCGGGGGGCGTGGGAACACTGAAGCTTTCTTT.

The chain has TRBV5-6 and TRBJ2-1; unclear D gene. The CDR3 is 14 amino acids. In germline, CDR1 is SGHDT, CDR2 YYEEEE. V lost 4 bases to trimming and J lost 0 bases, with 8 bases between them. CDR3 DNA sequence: TGTGCCAGCAGCCCGGAGAGCTCCTACAATGAGCAGTTCTTC. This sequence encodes CASSPESSYNEQFF. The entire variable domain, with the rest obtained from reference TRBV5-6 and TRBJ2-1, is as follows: DAGVTQSPTHLIKTRGQQVTLRCSPKSGHDTVSWYQQALGQGPQFIFQYYEEEERQRGNFPDRFSGHQFPNYSSELNVNALLLGDSALYLCASSPESSYNEQFFGPGTRLTVL.

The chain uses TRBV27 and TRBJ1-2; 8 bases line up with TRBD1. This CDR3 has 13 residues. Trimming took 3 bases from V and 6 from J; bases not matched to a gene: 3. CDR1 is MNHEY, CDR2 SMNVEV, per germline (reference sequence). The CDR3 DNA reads TGTGCCAGCAGTTTCCGACAGGGGCATGGCTACACCTTC. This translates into CASSFRQGHGYTF.

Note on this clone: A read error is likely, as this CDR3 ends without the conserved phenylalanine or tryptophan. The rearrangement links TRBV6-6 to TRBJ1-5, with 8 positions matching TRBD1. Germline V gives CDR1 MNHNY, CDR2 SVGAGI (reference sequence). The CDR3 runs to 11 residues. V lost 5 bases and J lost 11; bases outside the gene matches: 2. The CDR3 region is CASSKGQAQHV. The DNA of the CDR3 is TGTGCCAGCAGTAAGGGACAGGCCCAGCATGTT.

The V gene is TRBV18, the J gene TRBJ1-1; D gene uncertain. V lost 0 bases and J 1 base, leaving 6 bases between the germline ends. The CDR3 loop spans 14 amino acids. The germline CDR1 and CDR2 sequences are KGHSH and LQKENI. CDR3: CASSPPGENTEAFF. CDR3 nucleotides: TGTGCCAGCTCACCACCAGGAGAGAACACTGAAGCTTTCTTT.

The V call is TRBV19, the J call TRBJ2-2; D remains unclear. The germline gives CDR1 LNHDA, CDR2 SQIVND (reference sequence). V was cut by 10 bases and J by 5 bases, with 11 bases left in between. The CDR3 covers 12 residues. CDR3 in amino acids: CATRPRTGELFF. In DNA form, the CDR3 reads TGTGCCACTAGACCTAGGACCGGGGAGCTGTTTTTT.

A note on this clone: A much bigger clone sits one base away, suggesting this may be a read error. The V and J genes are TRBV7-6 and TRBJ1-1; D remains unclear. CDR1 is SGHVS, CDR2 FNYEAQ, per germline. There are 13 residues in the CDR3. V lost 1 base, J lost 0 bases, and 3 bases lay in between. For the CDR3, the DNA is TGTGCCAGCAGCTTAGACATGAACACTGAAGCTTTCTTT. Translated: CASSLDMNTEAFF. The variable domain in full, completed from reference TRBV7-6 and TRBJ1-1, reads GAGVSQSPRYKVTKRGQDVALRCDPISGHVSLYWYRQALGQGPEFLTYFNYEAQQDKSGLPNDRFSAERPEGSISTLTIQRTEQRDSAMYRCASSLDMNTEAFFGQGTRLTVV.

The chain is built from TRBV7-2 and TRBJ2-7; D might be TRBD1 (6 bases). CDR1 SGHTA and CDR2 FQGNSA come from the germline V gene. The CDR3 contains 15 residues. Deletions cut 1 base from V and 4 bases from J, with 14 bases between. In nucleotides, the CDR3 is TGTGCCAGCAGCTTAGAGTACAGGGTGGGATACGAGCAGTACTTC. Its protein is CASSLEYRVGYEQYF.

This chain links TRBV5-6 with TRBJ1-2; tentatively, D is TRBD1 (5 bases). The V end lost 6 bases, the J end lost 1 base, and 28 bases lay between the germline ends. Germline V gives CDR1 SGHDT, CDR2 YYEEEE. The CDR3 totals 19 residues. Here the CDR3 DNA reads TGTGCCAGCACCGTTCTGCCGGGACGGGGGAACAATATTAACTATGGCTACACCTTC. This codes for CASTVLPGRGNNINYGYTF.

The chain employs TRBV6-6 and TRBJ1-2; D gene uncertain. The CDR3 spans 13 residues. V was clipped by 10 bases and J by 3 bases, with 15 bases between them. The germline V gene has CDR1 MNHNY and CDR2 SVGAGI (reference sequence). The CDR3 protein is CATLPFPHYGYTF. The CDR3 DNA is TGTGCCACCCTCCCTTTCCCCCACTATGGCTACACCTTC.

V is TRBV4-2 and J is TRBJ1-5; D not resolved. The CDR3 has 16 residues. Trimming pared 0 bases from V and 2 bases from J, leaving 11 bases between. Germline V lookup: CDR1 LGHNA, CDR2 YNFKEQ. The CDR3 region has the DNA TGTGCCAGCAGCCAAGAAGAGCCTTCACGCAATCAGCCCCAGCATTTT. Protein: CASSQEEPSRNQPQHF.